The clone carrying this T cell receptor beta chain has just a few counts. The data were taken from a study of low-dose radiotherapy and immunotherapy resistance in tumors. Overall study context: Given every two weeks, intravenous cyclophosphamide 200 mg/m2 preceded radiation and immunotherapy by one day. Study patients were administered oral aspirin at 300 mg daily for four cycles from cycle 1 day 1.

Donors, who were enrolled in a single-arm phase I dose-escalation trial, received nivolumab, ipilimumab, aspirin, low-dose cyclophosphamide and low-dose radiotherapy. TRAV- and TRBV-specific primers were used for first-strand cDNA, which covered alpha and beta chains. Over roughly 20 PCR cycles, TCRs were amplified from a constant-region primer and V-primer adapter. Following isolation, mRNA was amplified via in vitro transcription. TCRdb passed the reads through MiXCR, listing each CDR3 protein once. The sample consists of approximately 9,700 distinct CDR3 sequences, 40% to 55% of them appearing once. The receptor was derived from a human donor with advanced metastatic prostate, ovarian, gallbladder or colorectal cancer (not recorded which). This table probably holds off-target reads from a library built for another chain.

In nucleotides, the CDR3 is TGTGCCAGCAGCGTATGGTCAGGGAAGGATTCACCCCTCCACTTT. It translates to CASSVWSGKDSPLHF. The chain uses TRBV9 and TRBJ1-6, with D perhaps matching TRBD1 (5 bases). The CDR3 extends over 15 amino acids. Germline V CDR1 and CDR2: SGDLS, YYNGEE. V shed 1 base and J shed 8 bases, with 13 bases lying between them.